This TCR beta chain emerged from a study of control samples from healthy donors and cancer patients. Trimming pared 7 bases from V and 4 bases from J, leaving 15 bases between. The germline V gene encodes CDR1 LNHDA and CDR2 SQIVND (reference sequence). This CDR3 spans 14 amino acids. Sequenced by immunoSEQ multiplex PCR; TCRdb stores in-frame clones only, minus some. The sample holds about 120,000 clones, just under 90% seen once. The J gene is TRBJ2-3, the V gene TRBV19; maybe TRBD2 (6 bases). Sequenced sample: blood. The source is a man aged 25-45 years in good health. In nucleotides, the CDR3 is TGTGCCAGTACAAAAGGAGGGGCCCCAGATACGCAGTATTTT. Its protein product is CASTKGGAPDTQYF.